This TCR beta chain was identified during a study of T-cell reconstitution after alpha-beta-depleted transplantation in children. The TCRbeta library was prepared with unique molecular identifiers. TCRdb redid the calling of the PCR reads with MiXCR, one entry per CDR3 protein. The table shows 700,000 or so distinct CDR3 sequences, with about an eighth occurring only once. With 0 bases removed from V and 0 bases from J, the gap between germline ends came to 13 bases. The CDR3 is 17 amino acids. Germline V CDR1 and CDR2: SGHRS, YFSETQ. This clonotype came up many times. This chain joins TRBV5-1 and TRBJ1-5; no clear D gene. Sequencing was performed on PBMCs, taken before TCRalphabeta/CD19-depleted stem cell transplant. This clonotype originated in a girl under 10 years old with congenital amegakaryocytic thrombocytopenia, due to receive a stem cell transplant. For the CDR3, the DNA is TGCGCCAGCAGCTTGGGGCCTTCCGAATATAGCAATCAGCCCCAGCATTTT. This encodes CASSLGPSEYSNQPQHF.